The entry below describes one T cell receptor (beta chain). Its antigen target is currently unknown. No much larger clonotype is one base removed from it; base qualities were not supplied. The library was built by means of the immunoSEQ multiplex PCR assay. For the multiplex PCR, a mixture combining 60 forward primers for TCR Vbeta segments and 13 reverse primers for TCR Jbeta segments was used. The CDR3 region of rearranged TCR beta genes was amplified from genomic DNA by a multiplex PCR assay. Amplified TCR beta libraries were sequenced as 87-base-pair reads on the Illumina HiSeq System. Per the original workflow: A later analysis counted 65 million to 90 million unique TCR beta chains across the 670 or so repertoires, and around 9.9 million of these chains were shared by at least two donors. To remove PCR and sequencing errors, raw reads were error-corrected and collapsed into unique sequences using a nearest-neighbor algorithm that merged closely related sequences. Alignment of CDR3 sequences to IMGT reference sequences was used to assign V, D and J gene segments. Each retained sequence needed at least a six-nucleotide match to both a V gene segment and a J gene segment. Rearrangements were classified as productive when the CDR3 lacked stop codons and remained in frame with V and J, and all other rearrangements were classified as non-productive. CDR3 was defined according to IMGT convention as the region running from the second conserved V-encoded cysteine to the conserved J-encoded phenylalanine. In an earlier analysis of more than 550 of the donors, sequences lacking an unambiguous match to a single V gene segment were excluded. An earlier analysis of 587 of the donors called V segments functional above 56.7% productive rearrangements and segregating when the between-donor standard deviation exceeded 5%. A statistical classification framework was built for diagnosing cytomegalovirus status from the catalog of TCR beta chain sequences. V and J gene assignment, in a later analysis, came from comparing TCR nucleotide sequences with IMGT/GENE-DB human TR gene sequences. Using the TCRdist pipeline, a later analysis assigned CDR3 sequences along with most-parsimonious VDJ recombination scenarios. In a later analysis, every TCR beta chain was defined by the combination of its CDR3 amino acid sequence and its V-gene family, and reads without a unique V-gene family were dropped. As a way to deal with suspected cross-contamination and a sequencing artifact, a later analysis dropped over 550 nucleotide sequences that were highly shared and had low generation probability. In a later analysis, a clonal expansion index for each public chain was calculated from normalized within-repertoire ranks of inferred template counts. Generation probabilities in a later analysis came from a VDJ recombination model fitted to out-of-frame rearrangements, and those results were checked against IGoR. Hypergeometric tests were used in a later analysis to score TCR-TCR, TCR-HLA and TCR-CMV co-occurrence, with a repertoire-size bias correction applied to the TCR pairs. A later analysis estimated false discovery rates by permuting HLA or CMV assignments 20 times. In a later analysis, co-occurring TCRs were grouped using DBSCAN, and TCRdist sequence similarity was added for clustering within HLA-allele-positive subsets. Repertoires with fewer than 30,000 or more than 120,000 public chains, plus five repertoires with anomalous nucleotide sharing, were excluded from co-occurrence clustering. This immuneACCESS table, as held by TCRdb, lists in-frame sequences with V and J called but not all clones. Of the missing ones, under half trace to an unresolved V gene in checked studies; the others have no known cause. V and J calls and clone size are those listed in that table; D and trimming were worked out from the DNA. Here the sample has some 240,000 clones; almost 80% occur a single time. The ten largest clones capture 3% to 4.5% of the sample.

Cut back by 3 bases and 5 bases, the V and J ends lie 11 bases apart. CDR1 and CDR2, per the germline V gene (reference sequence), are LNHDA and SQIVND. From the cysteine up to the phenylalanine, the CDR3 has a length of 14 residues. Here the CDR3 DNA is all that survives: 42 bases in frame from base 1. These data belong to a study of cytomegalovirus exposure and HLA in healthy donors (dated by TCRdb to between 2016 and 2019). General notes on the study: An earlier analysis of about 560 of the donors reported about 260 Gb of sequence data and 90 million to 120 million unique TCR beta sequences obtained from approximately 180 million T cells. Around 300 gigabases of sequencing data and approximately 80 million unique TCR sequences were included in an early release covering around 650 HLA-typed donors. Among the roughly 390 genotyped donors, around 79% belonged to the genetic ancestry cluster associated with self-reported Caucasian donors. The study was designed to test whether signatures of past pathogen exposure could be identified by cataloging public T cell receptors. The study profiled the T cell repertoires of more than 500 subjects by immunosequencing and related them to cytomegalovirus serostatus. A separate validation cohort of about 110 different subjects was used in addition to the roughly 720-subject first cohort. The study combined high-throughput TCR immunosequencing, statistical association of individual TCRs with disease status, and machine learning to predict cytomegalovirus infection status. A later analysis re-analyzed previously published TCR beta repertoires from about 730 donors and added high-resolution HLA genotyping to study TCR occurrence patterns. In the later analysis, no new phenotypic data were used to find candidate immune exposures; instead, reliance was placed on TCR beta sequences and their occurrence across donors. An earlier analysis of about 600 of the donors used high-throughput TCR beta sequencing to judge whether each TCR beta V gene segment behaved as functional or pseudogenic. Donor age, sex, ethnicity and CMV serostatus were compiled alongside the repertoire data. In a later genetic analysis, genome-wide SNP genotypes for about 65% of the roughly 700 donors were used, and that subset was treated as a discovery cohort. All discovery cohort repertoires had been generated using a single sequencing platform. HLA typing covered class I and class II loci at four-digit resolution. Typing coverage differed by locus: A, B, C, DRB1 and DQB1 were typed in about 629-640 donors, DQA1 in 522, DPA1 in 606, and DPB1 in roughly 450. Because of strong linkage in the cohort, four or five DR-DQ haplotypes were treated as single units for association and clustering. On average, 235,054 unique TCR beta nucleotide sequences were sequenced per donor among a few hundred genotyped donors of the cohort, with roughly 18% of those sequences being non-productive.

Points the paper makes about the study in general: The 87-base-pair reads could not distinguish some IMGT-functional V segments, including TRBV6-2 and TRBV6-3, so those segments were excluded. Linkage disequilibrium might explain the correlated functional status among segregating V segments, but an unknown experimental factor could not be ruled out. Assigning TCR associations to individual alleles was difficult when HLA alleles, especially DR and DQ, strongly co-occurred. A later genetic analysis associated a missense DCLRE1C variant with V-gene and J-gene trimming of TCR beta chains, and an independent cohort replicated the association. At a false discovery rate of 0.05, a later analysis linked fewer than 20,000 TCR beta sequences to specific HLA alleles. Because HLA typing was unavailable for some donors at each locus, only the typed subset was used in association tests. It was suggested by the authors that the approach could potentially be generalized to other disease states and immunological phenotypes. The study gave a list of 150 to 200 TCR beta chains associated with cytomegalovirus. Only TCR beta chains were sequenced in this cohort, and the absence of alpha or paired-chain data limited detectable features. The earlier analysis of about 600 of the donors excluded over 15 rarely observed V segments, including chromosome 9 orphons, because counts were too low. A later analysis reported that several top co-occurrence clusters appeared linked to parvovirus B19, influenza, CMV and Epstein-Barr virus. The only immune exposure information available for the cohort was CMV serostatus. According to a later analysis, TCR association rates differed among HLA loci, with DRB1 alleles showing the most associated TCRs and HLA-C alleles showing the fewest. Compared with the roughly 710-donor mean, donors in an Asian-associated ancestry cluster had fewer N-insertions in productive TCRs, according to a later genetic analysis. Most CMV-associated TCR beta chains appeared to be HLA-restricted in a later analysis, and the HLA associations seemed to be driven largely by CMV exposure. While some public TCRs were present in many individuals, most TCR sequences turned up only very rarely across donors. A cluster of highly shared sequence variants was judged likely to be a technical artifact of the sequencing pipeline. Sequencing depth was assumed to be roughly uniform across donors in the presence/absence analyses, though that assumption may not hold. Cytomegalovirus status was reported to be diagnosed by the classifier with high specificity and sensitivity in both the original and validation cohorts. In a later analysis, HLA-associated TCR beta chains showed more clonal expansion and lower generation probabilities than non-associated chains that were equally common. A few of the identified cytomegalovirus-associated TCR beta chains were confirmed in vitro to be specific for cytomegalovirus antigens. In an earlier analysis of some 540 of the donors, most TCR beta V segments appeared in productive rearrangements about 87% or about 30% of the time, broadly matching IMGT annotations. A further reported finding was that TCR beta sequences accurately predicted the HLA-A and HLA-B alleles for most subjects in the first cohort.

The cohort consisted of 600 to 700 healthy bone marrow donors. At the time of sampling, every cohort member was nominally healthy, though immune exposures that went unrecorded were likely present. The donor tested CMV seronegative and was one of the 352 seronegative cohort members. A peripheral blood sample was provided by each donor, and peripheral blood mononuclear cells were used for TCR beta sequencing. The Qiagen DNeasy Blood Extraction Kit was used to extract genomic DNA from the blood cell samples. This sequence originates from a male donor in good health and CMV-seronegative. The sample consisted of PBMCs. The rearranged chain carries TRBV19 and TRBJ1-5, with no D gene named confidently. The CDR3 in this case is CASSMFGTDQPQHF. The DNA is TGTGCCAGTAGTATGTTTGGTACGGATCAGCCCCAGCATTTT. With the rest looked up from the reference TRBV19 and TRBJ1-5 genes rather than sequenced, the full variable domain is DGGITQSPKYLFRKEGQNVTLSCEQNLNHDAMYWYRQDPGQGLRLIYYSQIVNDFQKGDIAEGYSVSREKKESFPLTVTSAQKNPTAFYLCASSMFGTDQPQHFGDGTRLSIL.